This is a list of T cell receptor beta chains from one sample in a study of shared T cell receptors in the human thymus. The data were produced by immunoSEQ multiplex PCR, yet TCRdb's version contains in-frame clones alone and is incomplete. The sample shows about 380,000 clones, approximately 95% of them seen only once. The sequencing sample was made of thymocytes. The receptors stem from a human donor. CDR3s include the opening cysteine and the closing phenylalanine or tryptophan. D genes are given only for firm matches. Clone size is given for some rows only: seen once, a few or many times, or a class if the clone is expanded.

clone size,D gene,J gene,V gene,CDR3 DNA,CDR3 protein
NA,NA,TRBJ2-7,TRBV4-3,TGCGCCAGCAGCCAGGAGACAGACAAATGGGACCTCTTC,CASSQETDKWDLF
NA,NA,TRBJ2-4,TRBV14,TGTGCCAGCAGCCAATTAAGGGGATTAGCCAAAAACATTCAGTACTTC,CASSQLRGLAKNIQYF
NA,NA,TRBJ2-6,TRBV14,TGTGCCAGCAGCCAAGTCCCTCGGTTCCGCTCTGGGGCCAACGTCCTGACTTTC,CASSQVPRFRSGANVLTF
NA,NA,TRBJ2-1,TRBV28,TGTGCCAGCAGTTTACCCTACACCGCGCTTAAGAACAATGAGCAGTTCTTC,CASSLPYTALKNNEQFF
NA,NA,TRBJ1-4,TRBV10-3,TGTGCCATCAGAGCCCAGGATTCAACTAATGAAAAACTGTTTTTT,CAIRAQDSTNEKLFF
NA,NA,TRBJ2-7,TRBV6-5,TGTGCCAGCAGTTACGGGTCAAGTGGCGAGCAGTACTTC,CASSYGSSGEQYF
NA,TRBD2,TRBJ2-1,TRBV5-1,TGCGCCAGCAGCTTGGTCATCTGGAATGGCGGCGGGAGGACTTACAATGAGCAGTTCTTC,CASSLVIWNGGGRTYNEQFF
NA,TRBD2,TRBJ2-1,TRBV10-3,TGTGCCATCAGTGAGTCCTGGCTAGCGGAGGGGAATGAGCAGTTCTTC,CAISESWLAEGNEQFF
NA,NA,TRBJ2-3,TRBV27,TGTGCCAGCAGTTTTAGTGAGGAGAGAGGTGGAGATACGCAGTATTTT,CASSFSEERGGDTQYF
NA,NA,TRBJ2-3,TRBV19,TGTGCCAGTAGTATATTTGGTACGCAGTATTTT,CASSIFGTQYF
NA,TRBD1,TRBJ2-5,TRBV28,TGTGCCAGCAGCGCCGACAGGGGGGAAGAGACCCAGTACTTC,CASSADRGEETQYF
NA,TRBD2,TRBJ2-3,TRBV27,TGTGCCAGCAGTTTATCTAGCGGGAGCATCGGTGGCACAGATACGCAGTATTTT,CASSLSSGSIGGTDTQYF
NA,NA,TRBJ1-5,TRBV4-3,TGCGCCAGCAGCCGCGGGGTAGGTGAACGTGGTCAGCCCCAGCATTTT,CASSRGVGERGQPQHF
NA,NA,TRBJ2-3,TRBV7-3,TGTGCCAGCAGCTTAGGGGGCTTCTCGAGCGGGGGCACAGATACGCAGTATTTT,CASSLGGFSSGGTDTQYF
NA,NA,TRBJ1-2,TRBV5-6,TGTGCCAGCAGCTTGTTGGCACGATACTATGGCTACACCTTC,CASSLLARYYGYTF
NA,NA,TRBJ2-3,TRBV30,TGTGCCTGGAGTGTCGGGTCCGCTAGCACAGATACGCAGTATTTT,CAWSVGSASTDTQYF
NA,NA,TRBJ2-2,TRBV5-1,TGCGCCAGCAGGGAGGGTACAAGAGGAACCGGGGAGCTGTTTTTT,CASREGTRGTGELFF
NA,TRBD2,TRBJ2-1,TRBV6-5,TGTGCCAGCAGTTACTCGGGTAGCGGGATAATTAATGAGCAGTTCTTC,CASSYSGSGIINEQFF
NA,TRBD2,TRBJ2-7,TRBV28,TGTGCCAGCAGCCGCCCCGGGGCAGGAGCGGGAGGTCCCTCCTACGAGCAGTACTTC,CASSRPGAGAGGPSYEQYF
once,NA,TRBJ2-6,TRBV7-8,TGTGCCAGCTGTACTGGACAGCGAAACGTCCTGACTTTC,CASCTGQRNVLTF
NA,TRBD1,TRBJ1-3,TRBV28,TGTGCCAGCAGTTTTGGTTTACACGGGACAGGGGTAGACACCATATATTTT,CASSFGLHGTGVDTIYF
NA,TRBD2,TRBJ2-5,TRBV4-2,TGTGCCAGCAGCCGTAAGACTAGCGGGAGGGAAGAGACCCAGTACTTC,CASSRKTSGREETQYF
NA,NA,TRBJ1-1,TRBV5-4,TGTGCCAGCAGCTTGGGGCCATCACGCACTGAAGCTTTCTTT,CASSLGPSRTEAFF
few,NA,TRBJ1-5,TRBV19,TGTGCCAGTAGTTCGGACAGCAATCAGCCCCAGCATTTT,CASSSDSNQPQHF
NA,TRBD2,TRBJ2-7,TRBV19,TGTGCCACCAAAAGGACTAGCGGCTACGAGCAGTACTTC,CATKRTSGYEQYF
NA,NA,TRBJ2-5,TRBV27,TGTGCCAGCACCCAGTCCTCACCACAAGAGACCCAGTACTTC,CASTQSSPQETQYF
NA,TRBD1,TRBJ1-2,TRBV9,TGTGCCAGCAGCCCGCTGGGATCCGGGACAGGGGGCCCGCTATACTATGGCTACACCTTC,CASSPLGSGTGGPLYYGYTF
NA,TRBD1,TRBJ2-7,TRBV4-2,TGTGCCAGCAGCCAAGAGGACAGGGGGACCCTTCACGAGCAGTACTTC,CASSQEDRGTLHEQYF
NA,TRBD1,TRBJ1-4,TRBV25-1,TGTGCCAGCAGTGAGCAGGGGGCGTCGGCTAATGAAAAACTGTTTTTT,CASSEQGASANEKLFF
NA,NA,TRBJ2-2,TRBV6-1,TGTGCCACCAAGGGTAGTGTGGCCGGGGAGCTGTTTTTT,CATKGSVAGELFF
NA,NA,TRBJ1-1,TRBV28,TGTGCCAGCAGTCCCAAGGACAGCCTGGGGGGGACTGAAGCTTTCTTT,CASSPKDSLGGTEAFF